The TCR beta chain described here comes from a study of T cell responses to AZD1222 COVID-19 vaccine. Study-wide points: Nearly half of spike-specific TCRs reportedly target variant regions that are unmutated in the B.1.351 and B.1.1.7 variants.

Notes on this clone: Its antigen is not identified.

The CDR3 has 18 amino acids. From germline, CDR1 is SGHVS and CDR2 FNYEAQ. The V segment lost 0 bases and the J segment 6 bases; nucleotides outside the gene matches: 15. The method was immunoSEQ multiplex PCR; TCRdb's version includes in-frame clones alone and lacks a portion of them. The sample yields about 120,000 clones, about 95% seen once. V gene TRBV7-6 combines with J gene TRBJ1-2; 8 bases agree with TRBD1. Sequenced here: peripheral blood, sampled 28 days after the second AZD1222 dose. The receptor was derived from an adult who received the AZD1222 COVID-19 vaccine. The CDR3 reads CASSLAEGDRPIGHGYTF. The CDR3 DNA is TGTGCCAGCAGCTTAGCGGAAGGGGACAGGCCTATAGGCCATGGCTACACCTTC. The variable domain in full, with the rest retrieved from reference TRBV7-6 and TRBJ1-2, is GAGVSQSPRYKVTKRGQDVALRCDPISGHVSLYWYRQALGQGPEFLTYFNYEAQQDKSGLPNDRFSAERPEGSISTLTIQRTEQRDSAMYRCASSLAEGDRPIGHGYTFGSGTRLTVV.